Listed below are T cell receptor beta chains from one sample, sequenced in a study of T cells in Graves' hyperthyroidism and ophthalmopathy. TCRdb re-called the multiplex PCR reads through MiXCR, storing one row per CDR3 protein. The repertoire holds nearly 600,000 distinct CDR3 sequences, with 11% to 15% as singletons. Sequencing was carried out using blood. Source of these receptors: a woman aged 25-40 years with Graves' hyperthyroidism that later progressed to Graves' ophthalmopathy. CDR3s include the opening cysteine and the closing phenylalanine or tryptophan. D genes are given only for firm matches. Expanded clones are given a class, and other clones once, few, many or no size at all.

clone size	V gene	D gene	J gene	CDR3 DNA	CDR3 protein
many	TRBV27	TRBD1	TRBJ1-3	TGTGCCAGCAGCCAAGGGACAGGGGGCTTTGGAAACACCATATATTTT	CASSQGTGGFGNTIYF
few	TRBV6-1	-	TRBJ2-2	TGTGCCAGCAGAGTCCCCCTCGGGGAGCTGTTTTTT	CASRVPLGELFF
many	TRBV10-1	-	TRBJ2-2	TGCGCCAGCAGTCAGACAGTTACCGGGGAGCTGTTTTTT	CASSQTVTGELFF
many	TRBV3-1	-	TRBJ1-4	TGTGCCAGCAGCCCTCGGGCAGATATAAATGAAAAACTGTTTTTT	CASSPRADINEKLFF
many	TRBV3-1	-	TRBJ1-1	TGTGCCAGCAGCCTTAAACAGGGAGGGACTGAAGCTTTCTTT	CASSLKQGGTEAFF
many	TRBV13	TRBD1	TRBJ2-1	TGTGCCAGCAGCCTAACGAATTCCGGGACAGGGGGCTACAATGAGCAGTTCTTC	CASSLTNSGTGGYNEQFF
many	TRBV20-1	TRBD1	TRBJ1-1	TGCAGTGCTAGACCGACAGGGAGGACTGAAGCTTTCTTT	CSARPTGRTEAFF
-	TRBV2	TRBD2	TRBJ2-7	TGTGCCAGCAGTGTAGTAGCGGGAGTCGATGAGCAGTACTTC	CASSVVAGVDEQYF
many	TRBV30	-	TRBJ2-1	TGTGCCTGCCAGGAGCCACGAGGCAATGAGCAGTTCTTC	CACQEPRGNEQFF
many	TRBV11-2	-	TRBJ2-3	TGTGCCAGCAGCCTACTCGGGAGAGGGGCAGATACGCAGTATTTT	CASSLLGRGADTQYF
-	TRBV24-1	TRBD1	TRBJ1-2	TGTGCCACCAGTGCAAAGCAGGCCAGGGGGGACTATGGCTACACCTTC	CATSAKQARGDYGYTF
few	TRBV3-1	-	TRBJ1-5	TGTGCCAGCAGCCAAGATGGCAGGAGCAATCAGCCCCAGCATTTT	CASSQDGRSNQPQHF
many	TRBV20-1	-	TRBJ2-3	TGCAGTGCACTGAGGACGTCTAGCACAGATACGCAGTATTTT	CSALRTSSTDTQYF
many	TRBV28	-	TRBJ1-5	TGTGCCAGCAGTACACTTGTTGAGGGCGCGGGCAATCAGCCCCAGCATTTT	CASSTLVEGAGNQPQHF
many	TRBV2	TRBD2	TRBJ2-7	TGTGCCAGCAGCTCCGGGACTAGCTTCTACGAGCAGTACTTC	CASSSGTSFYEQYF
-	TRBV28	-	TRBJ1-5	TGTGCCAGCAGTTTGGGATCCCTTCTACATCAGCCCCAGCATTTT	CASSLGSLLHQPQHF
many	TRBV20-1	-	TRBJ1-6	TGCAGTGCTAGACAAGAGGGGATATATTCACCCCTCCACTTT	CSARQEGIYSPLHF
-	TRBV30	-	TRBJ2-1	TGTGCCTGGAGTGTGGAGCGAGAGAATGAGCAGTTCTTC	CAWSVERENEQFF
few	TRBV5-6	-	TRBJ2-2	TGTGCCAGCAGCTTGGCGGGAGAACTGCCGAACACCGGGGAGCTGTTTTTT	CASSLAGELPNTGELFF
many	TRBV30	TRBD2	TRBJ2-3	TGTGCCTGGAGTGTACTGGGGCGGGAGACGCAGTATTTT	CAWSVLGRETQYF
many	TRBV28	-	TRBJ1-5	TGTGCCAGCAGCCTGACAAACTCAATCAGTGCCCAGCATTTT	CASSLTNSISAQHF
many	TRBV28	TRBD2	TRBJ2-5	TGTGCCAGCAGTTTATATTATATGGCTAGCGGGAGTAACAGGGAGACCCAGTACTTC	CASSLYYMASGSNRETQYF
many	TRBV6-5	-	TRBJ2-1	TGTGCCAGCAGTTACTCGACGCCAGGGGTTCACCCCAATGAGCAGTTCTTC	CASSYSTPGVHPNEQFF
many	TRBV10-3	TRBD1	TRBJ2-1	TGTGCCATCAGTGAGTACGGGACAGGGGAAGGCAATGAGCAGTTCTTC	CAISEYGTGEGNEQFF
-	TRBV24-1	-	TRBJ1-2	TGTGCCACCAGTGATTTTGCTAGGGCTAACTATGGCTACACCTTC	CATSDFARANYGYTF
many	TRBV5-1	-	TRBJ2-1	TGCGCCAGCAGCTTGACTACAGGGGAGACTAGCAATGAGCAGTTCTTC	CASSLTTGETSNEQFF
-	TRBV10-3	TRBD1	TRBJ2-3	TGTGCCATCAGTGAGACAGGGGGCACAGATACGCAGTATTTT	CAISETGGTDTQYF
many	TRBV28	TRBD2	TRBJ2-7	TGTGCCAGCACGGGAGGGCTGTACGAGCAGTACTTC	CASTGGLYEQYF
many	TRBV19	TRBD2	TRBJ2-7	TGTGCCAGTAGTACAGGGACTAGCGGTTACTACGAGCAGTACTTC	CASSTGTSGYYEQYF
many	TRBV13	-	TRBJ2-5	TGTGCCAGCAGCTCCCAGCTCGATTTTCAAGAGACCCAGTACTTC	CASSSQLDFQETQYF
few	TRBV5-8	-	TRBJ2-1	TGTGCCAGCAGCTCAGGGGAATTGACCTACAATGAGCAGTTCTTC	CASSSGELTYNEQFF
many	TRBV29-1	-	TRBJ2-5	TGCAGCGTTAAGGGACCCCCTGCAGGAGAGACCCAGTACTTC	CSVKGPPAGETQYF
few	TRBV19	TRBD2	TRBJ2-7	TGTGCCAGTAACCCCGCCCTAGCGGGAGTTGACGAGCAGTACTTC	CASNPALAGVDEQYF
many	TRBV7-9	-	TRBJ2-7	TGTGCCAGCAGCACCTCTATAGCGGATCATTTCTACGAGCAGTACTTC	CASSTSIADHFYEQYF
few	TRBV25-1	-	TRBJ2-6	TGTGCCAGCAGTGAATGGGGGTTTTCAAGGGCCAACGTCCTGACTTTC	CASSEWGFSRANVLTF
many	TRBV2	TRBD2	TRBJ2-5	TGTGCCAGCAGACTAGCGGGAGGAAGGGAGACCCAGTACTTC	CASRLAGGRETQYF
many	TRBV10-3	-	TRBJ1-2	TGTGCCATCAGTGACGAGGGGCGCGGTGGCTACACCTTC	CAISDEGRGGYTF
-	TRBV5-1	TRBD1	TRBJ1-1	TGCGCCAGCAGCTTGGGGACAGGGGGGAGCCCTGAAGCTTTCTTT	CASSLGTGGSPEAFF
many	TRBV7-2	TRBD2	TRBJ2-2	TGTGCCAGCAGCTTAGTGCCTAGCGGTAACACCGGGGAGCTGTTTTTT	CASSLVPSGNTGELFF
many	TRBV2	-	TRBJ1-6	TGTGCCAGCAGTCCTCCCCTCCACTTT	CASSPPLHF
-	TRBV12-3/TRBV12-4	-	TRBJ1-2	TGTGCCAGCAGTTTTATAGCTAACCGGGCTAACACCTTC	CASSFIANRANTF
-	TRBV2	-	TRBJ2-5	TGTGCCAGCAGTGATCTGGTAGCTGGGGAGAAGACCCAGTACTTC	CASSDLVAGEKTQYF
many	TRBV27	-	TRBJ2-1	TGTGCCAGCAGCTGGGCAATTGGACGGCGGACTGGGTCCGATGAGCAGTTCTTC	CASSWAIGRRTGSDEQFF
-	TRBV6-2/TRBV6-3	-	TRBJ2-7	TGTGCCAGCAGTGACTCCCCTATACCCCACGAGCAGTACTTC	CASSDSPIPHEQYF
few	TRBV6-1	-	TRBJ2-1	TGTGCCAGCAGCTTTTCTCTCCGGGACGCGAGCTCCTACAATGAGCAGTTCTTC	CASSFSLRDASSYNEQFF
few	TRBV7-8	TRBD2	TRBJ2-7	TGTGCCAGCAGCTCAGGGGACGGGACTAGCGGACCGAGGAGCCCCTACGAGCAGTACTTC	CASSSGDGTSGPRSPYEQYF
many	TRBV14	-	TRBJ2-1	TGTGCCAGCAGCCAAGACCCCCTAGAGGCTGAGCAGTTCTTC	CASSQDPLEAEQFF
many	TRBV29-1	-	TRBJ1-1	TGCAGCGTTGATATCGGACACAACACTGAAGCTTTCTTT	CSVDIGHNTEAFF
many	TRBV3-1	-	TRBJ1-3	TGTGCCAGCAGCCAAGCATGGGGGGCGCTTGCTGGAAACACCATATATTTT	CASSQAWGALAGNTIYF
-	TRBV6-2/TRBV6-3	TRBD1	TRBJ1-3	TGTGCCAGCAGTCCACCCTCCGGGACAGGGTCTTTCACCATATATTTT	CASSPPSGTGSFTIYF
many	TRBV10-3	TRBD1	TRBJ2-5	TGTGCCATCAGCGGCAGGGGGAAAGAGACCCAGTACTTC	CAISGRGKETQYF
many	TRBV28	-	TRBJ1-2	TGTGCCAGCACGCCCTCCAATGGTATTGGCTACACCTTC	CASTPSNGIGYTF
many	TRBV3-1	-	TRBJ2-2	TGTGCCAGCAGCCAAGGAGGCAGGGTGAGCGGGGAGCTGTTTTTT	CASSQGGRVSGELFF
many	TRBV6-2/TRBV6-3	TRBD1	TRBJ1-6	TGTGCCAGCAGCCTGACAGGGGTTTCACCCCTCCACTTT	CASSLTGVSPLHF
-	TRBV15	-	TRBJ2-2	TGTGCCACCAGCAGAGGAGGAAACACCGGGGAGCTGTTTTTT	CATSRGGNTGELFF
few	TRBV15	TRBD2	TRBJ2-7	TGTGCCACCAGCAATATAGCGGGAGAGCACGAGCAGTACTTC	CATSNIAGEHEQYF
few	TRBV5-8	-	TRBJ1-2	TGTGCCAGCAGCTTGAAGGGGCCGGGCGGCTACACCTTC	CASSLKGPGGYTF
-	TRBV19	TRBD1	TRBJ2-1	TGTGCCAGTAGTATTTATATGGGACAGGGCTACGATGAGCAGTTCTTC	CASSIYMGQGYDEQFF